The source of this TCR delta chain is a study of Vδ1+ human thymocytes. Study observations and caveats: Bulk data may be misread because of unexpected Vdelta2 sequences. Many TRG clonotypes were shared between donors; TRD repertoires were essentially private. Approximately 20% of thymic delta-chain sequences were Vdelta2, with few Vdelta3, unlike blood Vdelta1+ controls. In the thymus, TRG and TRD repertoires looked highly polyclonal with Gaussian CDR3 lengths.

On this clone itself: The antigen remains undetermined.

The sorted cells were CD3+ Vdelta1+ Vdelta2- thymocytes from alphabeta-depleted thymus. The length of the CDR3 is 19 residues. V shed 0 bases and J shed 1 base, with 21 bases lying between them. Germline V lookup: CDR1 TSWWSYY, CDR2 QGS. Sequences come from RNA converted to cDNA by reverse transcription. Multiplex PCR used pooled V-gene forward primers and a constant-region reverse primer to amplify CDR3s. TCRdb reprocessed the multiplex PCR reads using CATT. Found here are about 54,000 delta-chain clones, roughly 15% of them singletons; the top ten hold roughly 0.46%. The J gene is TRDJ1, the V gene TRDV1; D perhaps matches TRDD3 (6 bases). The clonotype originates from a boy younger than two who had congenital heart surgery. The sequenced sample was Vdelta1+ gamma-delta thymocytes from the thymus. Stated subset: FACS-sorted CD3+ TCRalphabeta- TCRVdelta1+ TCRVdelta2- thymocytes. The CDR3: CALGELVTLWGFFTDKLIF. In DNA form, the CDR3 reads TGTGCTCTTGGGGAACTAGTAACTCTTTGGGGGTTCTTCACCGATAAACTCATCTTT.